This entry lists 22 T cell receptor beta chains sequenced from one sample in a study of T-cell memory formation after mild COVID-19 listed by TCRdb under 2021. Libraries were prepared through 5' RACE. Sequencing was performed on an Illumina NovaSeq 6000. TCRdb cleaned the public reads at Q25 with fastp, built clones with MiXCR and kept in-frame beta chains. Rows with one shared CDR3 protein collapse into an entry with the most common genes and DNA. The sample records approximately 290,000 distinct CDR3 sequences, less than 9.5% of which are singletons. 22% of the sample comes from the top ten. Material for sequencing was PBMCs or a T cell subset sorted from them (not recorded which). These receptors all stem from a young man who had mild COVID-19 (a few samples of this study predate the infection). The sample titles of this study are shuffled in the database, so cell type and time point are left out; the donor was told from shared clones.

The table lists this clonotype with many counts. The V and J genes are TRBV12-3 or TRBV12-4 and TRBJ2-7, with D possibly matching TRBD2 (7 bases). The ends were cut back, 0 bases at V and 5 bases at J, with 8 bases in the middle. The CDR3 has 13 residues. CDR3 in amino acids: CASSLAGGHEQYF. CDR3 bases: TGTGCCAGCAGTTTAGCGGGGGGGCACGAGCAGTACTTC.

The sample holds many counts of this clonotype. This chain connects TRBV5-1 to TRBJ2-1, with TRBD2 matching over 8 bases. V shed 0 bases, J shed 6 bases, and the junction held 5 bases outside the gene matches. In germline, CDR1 is SGHRS, CDR2 YFSETQ. CDR3 size: 15 residues. The CDR3 reads CASSLAGGGVNEQFF. The DNA of the CDR3 is TGCGCCAGCAGCTTGGCGGGGGGGGGCGTCAATGAGCAGTTCTTC.

In this sample, this clonotype turned up many times. The chain uses TRBV28 and TRBJ1-1; 8 bases are a match to TRBD1. Germline V gene lookup returns CDR1 MDHEN and CDR2 SYDVKM. The CDR3 consists of 14 residues. Trimming cost V 7 bases and J 3 bases; bases outside gene matches: 7. DNA for the CDR3: TGTGCCAGCACCCCGACAGGGGCGGACACTGAAGCTTTCTTT. This translates into CASTPTGADTEAFF.

This clonotype was picked up a small number of times. In DNA, the CDR3 is TGTGCCAGCAGCCGTCAGGGTACTAATGAAAAACTGTTTTTT. It is translated as CASSRQGTNEKLFF. The chain links TRBV12-3 or TRBV12-4 to TRBJ1-4; D may be TRBD1 (5 bases). V lost 6 bases and J lost 2, with 10 bases in between. The CDR3 length is 14 residues.

This clonotype was found a few times. The rearrangement uses TRBV27 and TRBJ2-1; 7 bases map to TRBD2. The CDR3 extends over 17 amino acids. The V and J ends lost 3 bases and 7 bases, in that order; junction bases with no gene match: 15. The germline V gene encodes CDR1 MNHEY and CDR2 SMNVEV (reference sequence). The CDR3 loop reads CASSFSHLSGVRNEQFF. DNA for the CDR3: TGTGCCAGCAGTTTTTCCCACTTAAGCGGGGTAAGGAATGAGCAGTTCTTC.

This clonotype was picked up a small number of times. The chain is built from TRBV27 and TRBJ1-2; D is undetermined. This CDR3 contains 14 residues. Per germline, CDR1 MNHEY and CDR2 SMNVEV (reference sequence). V lost 5 bases, J lost 4 bases, and 14 bases lay in between. The CDR3 reads CASSRAGRSYGYTF. The DNA for the CDR3 is TGTGCCAGCAGTCGCGCCGGACGGTCCTATGGCTACACCTTC.

The chain employs TRBV29-1 and TRBJ2-3; D unclear. The CDR3 is made up of 13 amino acids. V lost 4 bases and J 2 bases, leaving 10 bases between the germline ends. Germline V gene lookup returns CDR1 SQVTM and CDR2 ANQGSEA. CDR3 protein: CSVVRLLTDTQYF. For the CDR3, the DNA is TGCAGCGTTGTTCGGCTGCTCACAGATACGCAGTATTTT.

The rearrangement uses TRBV7-9 and TRBJ2-1; D is ambiguous. The ends were cut back, 7 bases at V and 5 bases at J, with 15 bases in the middle. Germline loops: CDR1 SEHNR, CDR2 FQNEAQ (reference sequence). This CDR3 has 14 amino acids. The CDR3 loop is CASTPWGFNNEQFF. DNA for the CDR3: TGTGCCAGCACCCCTTGGGGTTTCAACAATGAGCAGTTCTTC.

This clonotype was counted between two and nine times. The rearrangement uses TRBV5-1 and TRBJ2-7; 12 bases agree with TRBD2. In germline, CDR1 is SGHRS, CDR2 YFSETQ. V gave up 4 bases and J gave up 0 bases; unmatched junction bases: 8. The CDR3 covers 17 residues. CDR3 coding DNA: TGCGCCAGCAGCATGTGGACTAGCGGGGTAAGCTCCTACGAGCAGTACTTC. As protein: CASSMWTSGVSSYEQYF.

This clonotype was found many times. This chain connects TRBV3-1 to TRBJ2-5; 7 bases map to TRBD2. J gave up 5 bases and V 4 bases, and 7 bases lay outside the gene matches. In germline, CDR1 is LGHDT, CDR2 YNNKEL (reference sequence). The CDR3 is made up of 14 amino acids. CDR3 region: CASSLLGEGETQYF. In nucleotides, the CDR3 is TGTGCCAGCAGCCTCCTCGGGGAGGGCGAGACCCAGTACTTC.

The genes are TRBV7-2 and TRBJ1-1; no clear D. CDR3 size: 11 residues. CDR1 is SGHTA and CDR2 is FQGNSA in the germline V gene. V was shortened by 5 bases and J by 5 bases, with 6 bases between the two germline ends. CDR3 nucleotides: TGTGCCAGCAGCCTCCCGACTGAAGCTTTCTTT. Translated, it gives CASSLPTEAFF. Full variable domain (remainder filled in from reference TRBV7-2 and TRBJ1-1): GAGVSQSPSNKVTEKGKDVELRCDPISGHTALYWYRQSLGQGLEFLIYFQGNSAPDKSGLPSDRFSAERTGGSVSTLTIQRTQQEDSAVYLCASSLPTEAFFGQGTRLTVV.

The genes are TRBV6-2 or TRBV6-3 and TRBJ2-1, with no clear D. Germline V gene lookup returns CDR1 MNHEY and CDR2 SVGEGT. The CDR3 loop spans 15 amino acids. V lost 6 bases to trimming and J lost 0 bases, with 12 bases between them. CDR3 coding DNA: TGTGCCAGCAGCCCGGACCCAAGCTCCTACAATGAGCAGTTCTTC. It translates to CASSPDPSSYNEQFF.

The CDR3 nucleotides are TGCGCCAGCAGCTTCGGCCACAGGGGGCGCGGCTACGAGCAGTACTTC. This sequence encodes CASSFGHRGRGYEQYF. The J gene is TRBJ2-7, the V gene TRBV5-1; the match to TRBD1 covers 9 bases. After removal of 2 bases from V and 3 bases from J, the junction contained 9 bases not matched to a gene. The CDR3 is 16 amino acids. Germline CDR1 is SGHRS and CDR2 is YFSETQ.

V is TRBV4-2 and J is TRBJ2-3; 7 bases agree with TRBD2. The germline CDR1 and CDR2 sequences are LGHNA and YNFKEQ. The CDR3 contains 15 residues. Losses at the gene ends were 4 bases for V and 0 bases for J; bases not matched to a gene: 4. In nucleotides, the CDR3 is TGTGCCAGCAGCCGGGACTACGAAAGCACAGATACGCAGTATTTT. Its protein is CASSRDYESTDTQYF.

This clonotype was seen a handful of times. The chain joins TRBV20-1 to TRBJ1-1; D is undetermined. CDR3 length equals 13 residues. CDR1 is DFQATT, CDR2 SNEGSKA, per germline (reference sequence). Trimming shortened V by 5 bases and J by 0 bases, and 10 bases separated the two germline ends. CDR3 coding DNA: TGCAGTGCTCACAGAGAGATGAACACTGAAGCTTTCTTT. This gives the protein CSAHREMNTEAFF.

The chain recombines TRBV7-6 with TRBJ2-7; 7 positions agree with TRBD2. J was trimmed by 1 base and V by 3 bases; bases with no gene match: 3. From germline, CDR1 is SGHVS and CDR2 FNYEAQ. The CDR3 spans 14 residues. CDR3 in DNA: TGTGCCAGCAGCTTGGGGGGGACGTCCTACGAGCAGTACGTC. Translated, it gives CASSLGGTSYEQYV.

Comment on this clonotype: The junction shows a germline mismatch at one end, possibly a read error. The chain couples TRBV7-7 to TRBJ2-2; D gene uncertain. CDR1 and CDR2 from the germline V gene are SSHAT and FNYEAQ (reference sequence). The CDR3 is 14 residues long. In nucleotides, the CDR3 is TGTGCTAGCAGCTTATTTCAGAACACCGGGGAGCTGTTTTTT. Protein: CASSLFQNTGELFF. The full variable domain, completed using reference TRBV7-7 and TRBJ2-2, is GAGVSQSPRYKVTKRGQDVTLRCDPISSHATLYWYQQALGQGPEFLTYFNYEAQPDKSGLPSDRFSAERPEGSISTLTIQRTEQRDSAMYRCASSLFQNTGELFFGEGSRLTVL.

The chain couples TRBV19 to TRBJ2-3; possible D gene TRBD1, 5 bases. Looked up from germline, CDR1 is LNHDA and CDR2 is SQIVND (reference sequence). V was trimmed by 10 bases and J by 5 bases, leaving 13 bases between them. The CDR3 has 12 amino acids. Here the CDR3 reads CATRQSGDTQYF. The CDR3 coding sequence is TGTGCCACCCGACAGTCAGGAGATACGCAGTATTTT.

This clonotype was counted between two and nine times. The chain carries TRBV5-5 and TRBJ1-1; possible D gene TRBD1, 5 bases. Germline V gives CDR1 SGHKS, CDR2 YYEKEE (reference sequence). Between the trimmed V and J ends, which lost 6 bases and 10 bases, there was a span of 19 bases. The CDR3 extends over 13 amino acids. The CDR3 protein is CASNPQAPEGAFF. In nucleotides, the CDR3 is TGTGCCAGCAACCCACAGGCACCTGAAGGAGCTTTCTTT.

The sample holds a few counts of this clonotype. The J gene is TRBJ1-6, the V gene TRBV4-3; D is possibly TRBD1 (5 bases). V lost 0 bases and J lost 3, with 9 bases in between. Looked up from germline, CDR1 is LGHNA and CDR2 is YSLEER. The CDR3 is made up of 16 amino acids. The DNA of the CDR3 is TGCGCCAGCAGCCAAGATTGGCAGGGCTATAATTCACCCCTCCACTTT. Protein product: CASSQDWQGYNSPLHF.

The V call is TRBV5-1, the J call TRBJ2-1, with 8 nucleotides matching TRBD1. Trimming took 4 bases from V and 8 from J; bases not matched to a gene: 11. This CDR3 is 15 amino acids long. Germline V gives CDR1 SGHRS, CDR2 YFSETQ. The DNA of the CDR3 is TGCGCCAGCAGCCCCACAGGGGGTTGGGGCGATGAGCAGTTCTTC. Its protein product is CASSPTGGWGDEQFF. Looking up the rest from reference TRBV5-1 and TRBJ2-1 gives the full variable domain: KAGVTQTPRYLIKTRGQQVTLSCSPISGHRSVSWYQQTPGQGLQFLFEYFSETQRNKGNFPGRFSGRQFSNSRSEMNVSTLELGDSALYLCASSPTGGWGDEQFFGPGTRLTVL.

This chain joins TRBV5-1 and TRBJ2-3; 8 positions match TRBD2. The CDR3 runs to 13 residues. Trimming took 5 bases from V and 2 from J; bases not matched to a gene: 1. CDR1 and CDR2 from the germline V gene are SGHRS and YFSETQ. The CDR3 protein is CASRGLDTDTQYF. Here the CDR3 DNA reads TGCGCCAGCAGGGGACTAGACACAGATACGCAGTATTTT.